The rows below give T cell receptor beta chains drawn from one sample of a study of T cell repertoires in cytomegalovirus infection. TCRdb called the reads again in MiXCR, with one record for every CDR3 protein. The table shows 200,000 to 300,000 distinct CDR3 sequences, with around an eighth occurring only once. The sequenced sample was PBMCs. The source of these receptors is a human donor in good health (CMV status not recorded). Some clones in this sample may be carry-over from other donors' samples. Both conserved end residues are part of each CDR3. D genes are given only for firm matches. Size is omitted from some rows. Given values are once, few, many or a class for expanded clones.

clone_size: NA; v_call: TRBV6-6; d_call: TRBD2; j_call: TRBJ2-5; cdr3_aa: CASSYSTGTSKETQYF; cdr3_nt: TGTGCCAGCAGTTACTCTACAGGGACTAGCAAAGAGACCCAGTACTTC
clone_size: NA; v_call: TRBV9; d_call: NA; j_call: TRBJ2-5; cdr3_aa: CVSSAGETQYF; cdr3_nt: TGTGTCAGCAGCGCAGGGGAGACCCAGTACTTC
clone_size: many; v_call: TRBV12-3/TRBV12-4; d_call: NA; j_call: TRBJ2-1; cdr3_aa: CASRVAGEPYNEQFF; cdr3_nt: TGTGCCAGCAGGGTAGCCGGGGAGCCATACAATGAGCAGTTCTTC
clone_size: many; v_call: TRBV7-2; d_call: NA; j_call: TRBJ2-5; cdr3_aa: CASSLSGIQETQYF; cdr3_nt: TGTGCCAGCAGCTTGAGCGGAATCCAAGAGACCCAGTACTTC
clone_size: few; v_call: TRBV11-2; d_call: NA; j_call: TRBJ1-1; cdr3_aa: CASSLSRENTEAFF; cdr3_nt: TGTGCCAGCAGCTTAAGCAGGGAGAACACTGAAGCTTTCTTT
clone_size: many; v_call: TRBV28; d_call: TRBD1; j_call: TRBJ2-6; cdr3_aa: CASSFPGTGAGANVLTF; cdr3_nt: TGTGCCAGCAGTTTTCCCGGGACAGGGGCTGGGGCCAACGTCCTGACTTTC
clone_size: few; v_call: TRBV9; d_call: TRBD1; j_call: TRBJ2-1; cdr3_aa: CASSLDREEQFF; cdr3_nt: TGTGCCAGCAGCCTGGACAGGGAAGAGCAGTTCTTC
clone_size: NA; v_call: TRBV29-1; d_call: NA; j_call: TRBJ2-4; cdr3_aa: CSVGRGASAKNIQYF; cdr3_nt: TGCAGCGTTGGAAGGGGGGCGTCGGCCAAAAACATTCAGTACTTC
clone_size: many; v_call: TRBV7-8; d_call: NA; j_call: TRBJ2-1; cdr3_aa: CASSLGGGVSYNEQFF; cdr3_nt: TGTGCCAGCAGCTTAGGCGGAGGGGTCTCCTACAATGAGCAGTTCTTC
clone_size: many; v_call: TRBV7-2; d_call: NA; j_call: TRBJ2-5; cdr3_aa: CASSLVGRETQYF; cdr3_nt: TGTGCCAGCAGCTTAGTGGGGAGGGAGACCCAGTACTTC
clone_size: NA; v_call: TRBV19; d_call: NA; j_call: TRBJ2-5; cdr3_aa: CASSTEGLTQYF; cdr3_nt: TGTGCCAGTAGTACGGAGGGTTTGACCCAGTACTTC
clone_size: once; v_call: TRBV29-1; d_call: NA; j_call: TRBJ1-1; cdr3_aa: CSVSLQMNTEAFF; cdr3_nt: TGCAGCGTTAGTTTACAGATGAACACTGAAGCTTTCTTT
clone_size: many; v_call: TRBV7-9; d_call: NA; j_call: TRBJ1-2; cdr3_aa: CASSPPRYGYTF; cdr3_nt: TGTGCCAGCAGCCCCCCCCGCTATGGCTACACCTTC
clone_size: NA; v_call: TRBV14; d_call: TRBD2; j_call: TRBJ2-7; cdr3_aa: CASSLASGSKRYEQYF; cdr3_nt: TGTGCCAGCAGCCTGGCTAGCGGGAGCAAAAGATACGAGCAGTACTTC
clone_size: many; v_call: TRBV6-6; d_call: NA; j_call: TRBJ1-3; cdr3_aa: CASTPRTGGSGNTIYF; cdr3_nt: TGTGCCAGCACCCCGAGAACCGGGGGGTCTGGAAACACCATATATTTT
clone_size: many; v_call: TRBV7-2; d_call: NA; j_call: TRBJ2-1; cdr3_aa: CASSGDGSPYNEQFF; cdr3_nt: TGTGCCAGCAGCGGCGACGGCAGCCCCTACAATGAGCAGTTCTTC
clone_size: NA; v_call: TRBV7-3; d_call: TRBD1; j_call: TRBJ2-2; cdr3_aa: CASSSRTGSTGELFF; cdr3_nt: TGTGCCAGCAGCTCCCGGACAGGGAGCACCGGGGAGCTGTTTTTT
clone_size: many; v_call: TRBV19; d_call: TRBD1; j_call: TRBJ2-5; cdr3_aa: CASSTGQGRETQYF; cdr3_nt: TGTGCCAGTAGTACCGGACAGGGTCGAGAGACCCAGTACTTC
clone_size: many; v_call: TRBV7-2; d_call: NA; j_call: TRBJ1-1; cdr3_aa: CASSLAGGAFF; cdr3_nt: TGTGCCAGCAGCTTAGCAGGGGGAGCTTTCTTT
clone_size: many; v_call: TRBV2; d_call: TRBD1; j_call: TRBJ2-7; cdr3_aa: CASRGQGSYEQYF; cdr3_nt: TGTGCCAGCAGAGGACAGGGCTCCTACGAGCAGTACTTC
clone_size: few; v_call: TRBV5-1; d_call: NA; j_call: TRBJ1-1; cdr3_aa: CASSLDGAGGTEAFF; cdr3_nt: TGCGCCAGCAGCTTAGATGGCGCGGGGGGCACTGAAGCTTTCTTT
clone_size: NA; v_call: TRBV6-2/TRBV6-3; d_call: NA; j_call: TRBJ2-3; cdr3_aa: CASSRPLGDTQYF; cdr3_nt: TGTGCCAGCAGTCGTCCCCTGGGAGATACGCAGTATTTT
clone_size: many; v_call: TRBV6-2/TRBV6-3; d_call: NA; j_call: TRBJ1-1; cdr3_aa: CASLDRAILNEAFF; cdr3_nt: TGTGCCAGTCTGGACAGAGCAATCTTGAATGAAGCTTTCTTT
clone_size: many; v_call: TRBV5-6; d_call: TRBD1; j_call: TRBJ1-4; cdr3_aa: CASSFGTAATNEKLFF; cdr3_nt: TGTGCCAGCAGCTTCGGGACAGCCGCAACTAATGAAAAACTGTTTTTT
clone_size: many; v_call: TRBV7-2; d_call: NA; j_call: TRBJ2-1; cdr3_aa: CASSFFTGPGNEQFF; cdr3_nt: TGTGCCAGCAGCTTTTTTACGGGTCCCGGGAATGAGCAGTTCTTC
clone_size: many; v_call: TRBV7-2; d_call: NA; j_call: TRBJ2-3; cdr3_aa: CASSFLDTQYF; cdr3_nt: TGTGCCAGCAGCTTCCTAGATACGCAGTATTTT
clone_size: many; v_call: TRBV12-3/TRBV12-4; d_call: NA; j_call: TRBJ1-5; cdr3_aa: CASSRGDQPQHF; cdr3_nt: TGTGCCAGCTCACGAGGTGATCAGCCCCAGCATTTT
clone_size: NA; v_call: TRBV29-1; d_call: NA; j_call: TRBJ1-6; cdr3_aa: CSVGESGNSPLHF; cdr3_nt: TGCAGCGTTGGGGAATCGGGTAATTCACCCCTCCACTTT
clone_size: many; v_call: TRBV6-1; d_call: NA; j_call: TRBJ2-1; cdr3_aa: CASTLAGGDYNEQFF; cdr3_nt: TGTGCCAGCACATTGGCAGGAGGGGACTACAATGAGCAGTTCTTC
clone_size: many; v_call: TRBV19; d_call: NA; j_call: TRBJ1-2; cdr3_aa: CASSILGAHGYTF; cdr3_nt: TGTGCCAGTAGTATTTTGGGGGCGCATGGCTACACCTTC